The rows below give T cell receptor beta chains drawn from one sample of a study of T cells in localized non-small cell lung cancer. Generated by immunoSEQ multiplex PCR, the TCRdb table keeps only in-frame clones and is missing some. In the table there are 30,000 to 40,000 clones, over 65% of which are singletons. This specimen consisted of peripheral blood, obtained before any cancer treatment. The receptors were gathered from a male donor at least 60 years old with stage II squamous cell lung carcinoma. Both conserved end residues are part of each CDR3. Fields, in order: D gene, J gene, clone size, V gene, CDR3 DNA, CDR3 protein. A D gene is named only where the DNA matches it firmly. Clone size, where shown, is once, few, many, or a class for clones that have expanded.

NA | TRBJ1-5 | NA | TRBV6-6 | TGTGCCAGCAGTTATGGGGGTGGATTAGGCAATCAGCCCCAGCATTTT | CASSYGGGLGNQPQHF
NA | TRBJ1-1 | NA | TRBV7-8 | TGTGCCAGCAGCTTAGCTCGGTTCACTGAAGCTTTCTTT | CASSLARFTEAFF
TRBD2 | TRBJ2-3 | NA | TRBV5-6 | TGTGCCAGCAGCTATGGGACTAGCGGGGGAGCAGATACGCAGTATTTT | CASSYGTSGGADTQYF
NA | TRBJ2-7 | NA | TRBV13 | TGTGCCAGCAGTGAAGACGTCGGGTACGAGCAGTACTTC | CASSEDVGYEQYF
NA | TRBJ2-2 | NA | TRBV5-4 | TGTGCCAGCACTCCCTTAGGGGGTACGAACACCGGGGAGCTGTTTTTT | CASTPLGGTNTGELFF
NA | TRBJ1-1 | NA | TRBV2 | TGTGCCAGCACTATTCAAAGGGGGAACACTGAAGCTTTCTTT | CASTIQRGNTEAFF
TRBD1 | TRBJ2-7 | NA | TRBV6-6 | TGTGCCAGCAGCCCCGCAGGGGGCCGAACCTACGAGCAGTACTTC | CASSPAGGRTYEQYF
TRBD1 | TRBJ2-5 | once | TRBV7-3 | TGTGCCAGCAGCCCGTCGACAGGGGGCGGGACCCAGTACTTC | CASSPSTGGGTQYF
NA | TRBJ1-5 | NA | TRBV30 | TGTGCCTGGAGTGTACAAGGGGGCAATCAGCCCCAGCATTTT | CAWSVQGGNQPQHF
TRBD1 | TRBJ1-1 | NA | TRBV28 | TGTGCCAGCAGCCGTGGACAGGTTGGTACCTTTGAAGCTTTCTTT | CASSRGQVGTFEAFF
NA | TRBJ1-1 | few | TRBV5-1 | TGCGCCAGCAGCCCCGAACCCGGACAGAGGACTGAAGCTTTCTTT | CASSPEPGQRTEAFF
NA | TRBJ2-7 | NA | TRBV30 | TGTGCCTGGAGTGTGGTTAGCGAGCAGTACTTC | CAWSVVSEQYF
NA | TRBJ1-1 | NA | TRBV11-2 | TGTGCCAGCAGCTCCCCGAGGAACACTGAAGCTTTCTTT | CASSSPRNTEAFF
TRBD1 | TRBJ2-7 | NA | TRBV9 | TGTGCCAGCAGCGAGACAGGGATCTCCTACGAGCAGTACTTC | CASSETGISYEQYF
TRBD2 | TRBJ2-2 | NA | TRBV5-1 | TGCGCCAGCAGCCGGACTAGCGGGAGTTCCGACGGGGAGCTGTTTTTT | CASSRTSGSSDGELFF
NA | TRBJ2-5 | NA | TRBV19 | TGTGCCAGTAGTATCTCCCCGGCAGAGACCCAGTACTTC | CASSISPAETQYF
NA | TRBJ1-4 | NA | TRBV19 | TGTGCCAGTTCGGGACGGTTCATCGCCAATAATGAAAAACTGTTTTTT | CASSGRFIANNEKLFF
TRBD1 | TRBJ2-2 | NA | TRBV18 | TGTGCCAGCTCACGGGACAGGGCGGCCGGGGAGCTGTTTTTT | CASSRDRAAGELFF
TRBD2 | TRBJ2-1 | NA | TRBV4-1 | TGCGCCAGCAGCCTCGTGGGGAGCGGGGGGGCAAATGAGCAGTTCTTC | CASSLVGSGGANEQFF
TRBD1 | TRBJ1-5 | once | TRBV19 | TGTGCCAGTATTGGGACAGGGGTTAGCAATCAGCCCCAGCATTTT | CASIGTGVSNQPQHF
TRBD1 | TRBJ2-5 | NA | TRBV5-4 | TGTGCCAGCAGCCTACAGGGGGATCAAGTAGAGACCCAGTACTTC | CASSLQGDQVETQYF
NA | TRBJ1-2 | NA | TRBV19 | TGTGCCAGTAGTATCCCCGGCCGGGCGGGCCTGGTCTATGGCTACACCTTC | CASSIPGRAGLVYGYTF
NA | TRBJ2-5 | NA | TRBV19 | TGTGCCAGTAGCTGGGACGGCCAGCACCAAGAGACCCAGTACTTC | CASSWDGQHQETQYF
TRBD1 | TRBJ2-6 | once | TRBV6-5 | TGTGCCAGCAGTCAACAGGGGGCTGGGGCCAACGTCCTGACTTTC | CASSQQGAGANVLTF
TRBD2 | TRBJ2-3 | NA | TRBV19 | TGTGCCAGTAGTAGAAAGCGGGGGTCCCCCACAGATACGCAGTATTTT | CASSRKRGSPTDTQYF
NA | TRBJ2-7 | NA | TRBV5-6 | TGTGCCAGCAGCCGGGACTTGGCTCGAGGGAACGAGCAGTACTTC | CASSRDLARGNEQYF
TRBD2 | TRBJ2-3 | NA | TRBV5-1 | TGCGCCAGCAGTTCCGGACTAGCGGACACAGATACGCAGTATTTT | CASSSGLADTDTQYF
TRBD2 | TRBJ2-5 | few | TRBV7-9 | TGTGCCAGCAGCTTAGGGGGAGGGCCGGAAGAGACCCAGTACTTC | CASSLGGGPEETQYF
TRBD1 | TRBJ1-5 | NA | TRBV5-1 | TGCGCCAGCAGCTTGGTCCCAGGGGGCGACAATCAGCCCCAGCATTTT | CASSLVPGGDNQPQHF
TRBD1 | TRBJ2-1 | NA | TRBV11-2 | TGTGCCAGCAGCGCCGGGACAGCCTTCTACAATGAGCAGTTCTTC | CASSAGTAFYNEQFF
NA | TRBJ1-2 | NA | TRBV6-1 | TGTGCCAGCAGTGAAGGGGCTGGGGACTATGGCTACACCTTC | CASSEGAGDYGYTF
NA | TRBJ1-6 | once | TRBV27 | TGTGCCAGCAGTTTATCCCCCGGGTCTTATTCACCCCTCCACTTT | CASSLSPGSYSPLHF
TRBD2 | TRBJ2-7 | NA | TRBV18 | TGTGCCAGCTCAGACTCTAGCGGTCTCTCCTACGAGCAGTACTTC | CASSDSSGLSYEQYF
TRBD1 | TRBJ1-1 | NA | TRBV29-1 | TGCAGCGGCAACAGGGGAGTGAACACTGAAGCTTTCTTT | CSGNRGVNTEAFF
NA | TRBJ2-1 | once | TRBV13 | TGTGCCAGCAGGGTTAGAGGGGTCAATGAGCAGTTCTTC | CASRVRGVNEQFF
NA | TRBJ2-7 | NA | TRBV5-5 | TGTGCCAGCAGCTTGTCGGGGGGCCCTCGCGAGCAGTACTTC | CASSLSGGPREQYF
NA | TRBJ1-5 | NA | TRBV7-8 | TGTGCCAGCAGCTTAGATGATCAGCCCCAGCATTTT | CASSLDDQPQHF
NA | TRBJ1-6 | NA | TRBV6-5 | TGTGCCAGCAAATTGAGGGGGAATTCACCCCTCCACTTT | CASKLRGNSPLHF
NA | TRBJ2-3 | NA | TRBV29-1 | TGCAGCGTCTCACAAGTCATTCCTACAGATACGCAGTATTTT | CSVSQVIPTDTQYF
NA | TRBJ2-7 | NA | TRBV7-9 | TGTGCCAGCACCTCCATCGGGGGCAACGAGCAGTACTTC | CASTSIGGNEQYF
NA | TRBJ1-4 | NA | TRBV15 | TGTGCCACCAGCTCCGGCCTCGAGGAAAAACTGTTTTTT | CATSSGLEEKLFF
TRBD1 | TRBJ2-2 | few | TRBV18 | TGTGCCAGCTCACCAAGACAGGGCACCGGGGAGCTGTTTTTT | CASSPRQGTGELFF
NA | TRBJ1-3 | NA | TRBV6-5 | TGTGCCAGCAGTGGGGCCGGGGGAAACACCATATATTTT | CASSGAGGNTIYF
TRBD2 | TRBJ2-1 | many | TRBV11-3 | TGTGCCAGCAGCCCCCCGACAGCGGGGTACAATGAGCAGTTCTTC | CASSPPTAGYNEQFF
NA | TRBJ1-2 | NA | TRBV5-6 | TGTGCCAGCAGTCTAGGACAGATTTCTTATGGCTACACCTTC | CASSLGQISYGYTF
NA | TRBJ2-5 | NA | TRBV6-1 | TGTGCCAGCAGTGACCGGGGGCTGAAGACCCAGTACTTC | CASSDRGLKTQYF